The 32 T cell receptor beta chains reported below all come from one sample, sequenced in a study of T cell responses to AZD1222 COVID-19 vaccine. TCRdb's table, derived via immunoSEQ multiplex PCR, lists solely in-frame clones and lacks some. Of about 55,000 clones in the sample, nearly 80% were seen once. The sequenced sample was peripheral blood, obtained 28 days after the second AZD1222 dose. These receptor sequences come from an adult who received the AZD1222 COVID-19 vaccine.

V and J are TRBV25-1 and TRBJ2-7; the D gene is possibly TRBD1 (5 bases). In germline, CDR1 is MGHDK, CDR2 SYGVNS. Trimming took off 3 bases at V and 3 bases at J, with 12 bases between the two ends. The CDR3 is 14 residues long. CDR3 loop: CASSEGSGFYEQYF. In DNA form, the CDR3 reads TGTGCCAGCAGTGAGGGATCAGGGTTCTACGAGCAGTACTTC.

The rearrangement links TRBV28 to TRBJ1-6, with D maybe TRBD1 (5 bases). This CDR3 has 14 amino acids. Trimming shortened V by 3 bases and J by 10 bases, and 13 bases separated the two germline ends. From germline, CDR1 is MDHEN and CDR2 SYDVKM. CDR3 sequence (DNA): TGTGCCAGCAGTTTTGGAAAGGGGCAGTCACCCCTCCACTTT. Its protein product is CASSFGKGQSPLHF. Complete variable domain (other parts from reference TRBV28 and TRBJ1-6): DVKVTQSSRYLVKRTGEKVFLECVQDMDHENMFWYRQDPGLGLRLIYFSYDVKMKEKGDIPEGYSVSREKKERFSLILESASTNQTSMYLCASSFGKGQSPLHFGNGTRLTVT.

V is TRBV7-2 and J is TRBJ1-6; tentatively, D is TRBD1 (5 bases). V was pared by 0 bases and J by 5 bases, with 8 bases between. CDR3 length: 15 amino acids. Germline V gives CDR1 SGHTA, CDR2 FQGNSA. DNA for the CDR3: TGTGCCAGCAGCTTAGCTCAGGGTGATAATTCACCCCTCCACTTT. It translates to CASSLAQGDNSPLHF.

The chain joins TRBV28 to TRBJ2-3, with D perhaps matching TRBD2 (5 bases). The CDR3 consists of 15 residues. V shed 6 bases and J shed 2 bases, with 15 bases lying between them. The germline gives CDR1 MDHEN, CDR2 SYDVKM. The CDR3 is CASRLGPHDTDTQYF. In nucleotides, the CDR3 is TGTGCCAGCAGACTAGGGCCCCACGACACAGATACGCAGTATTTT.

This clone has a handful of counts. This chain joins TRBV19 and TRBJ1-5; D remains unclear. Trimming pared 3 bases from V and 7 bases from J, leaving 13 bases between. In germline, CDR1 is LNHDA, CDR2 SQIVND (reference sequence). This CDR3 has 14 amino acids. The CDR3 bases are TGTGCCAGTAGTATGGGTAGGGAAGGACAGCCCCAGCATTTT. This codes for CASSMGREGQPQHF.

V usage is TRBV19 and J usage is TRBJ2-1; possible D gene TRBD2, 5 bases. This CDR3 is built from 15 residues. The germline gives CDR1 LNHDA, CDR2 SQIVND (reference sequence). Trimming removed 5 bases from V and 0 bases from J, with 11 bases in between. The CDR3 DNA reads as TGTGCCAGTAGTTTATCGGGAAGCTCCTACAATGAGCAGTTCTTC. This translates into CASSLSGSSYNEQFF.

This clone is a singleton in its sample. The chain uses TRBV9 and TRBJ1-6; 7 bases fit TRBD1. Germline V lookup: CDR1 SGDLS, CDR2 YYNGEE. The CDR3 contains 14 residues. Trimming cost V 3 bases and J 14 bases; bases outside gene matches: 11. DNA of the CDR3: TGTGCCAGCAGCGGGGGACAGTCAATTCAAGCCCTCCACTTT. Encoded protein: CASSGGQSIQALHF.

V is TRBV9 and J is TRBJ2-5, with D maybe TRBD1 (5 bases). The germline V and J ends were trimmed by 0 bases and 2 bases, with 8 bases remaining between them. Germline V gene sequence: CDR1 SGDLS, CDR2 YYNGEE. This CDR3 has 14 residues. CDR3 loop: CASSVEGRQETQYF. The DNA for the CDR3 is TGTGCCAGCAGCGTAGAGGGGCGTCAAGAGACCCAGTACTTC. Combining the CDR3 with reference TRBV9 and TRBJ2-5 gives the whole variable domain DSGVTQTPKHLITATGQRVTLRCSPRSGDLSVYWYQQSLDQGLQFLIQYYNGEERAKGNILERFSAQQFPDLHSELNLSSLELGDSALYFCASSVEGRQETQYFGPGTRLLVL.

The V and J genes are TRBV18 and TRBJ2-5; a possible D gene is TRBD2 (6 bases). The CDR3 loop spans 14 amino acids. Trimming removed 0 bases from V and 2 bases from J, with 7 bases in between. CDR1 is KGHSH, CDR2 LQKENI, per germline. CDR3 sequence reads: CASSPPEGQETQYF. DNA for the CDR3: TGTGCCAGCTCACCACCGGAGGGGCAAGAGACCCAGTACTTC.

The rearrangement joins TRBV6-5 to TRBJ2-2; D is possibly TRBD1 (6 bases). V was cut by 5 bases and J by 5 bases, with 12 bases left in between. The CDR3 spans 14 residues. Germline CDR1 reads MNHEY; CDR2 reads SVGAGI. This CDR3 is CASSRGTMTGELFF. Here the CDR3 DNA reads TGTGCCAGCAGTAGAGGGACAATGACCGGGGAGCTGTTTTTT.

The V gene is TRBV10-1, the J gene TRBJ2-2, with D unclear. This CDR3 is 13 amino acids long. From germline, CDR1 is WNHNN and CDR2 SYGVQD (reference sequence). Trimming took off 4 bases at V and 4 bases at J, with 7 bases between the two ends. CDR3 sequence: CASSGQTTGELFF. The CDR3 nucleotides read TGCGCCAGCAGTGGTCAGACCACCGGGGAGCTGTTTTTT.

The CDR3 nucleotides are TGTGCAACTGGGCAGGGGGAGGACAATGAGCAGTTCTTC. It translates to CATGQGEDNEQFF. The V call is TRBV2, the J call TRBJ2-1; a weak D match, TRBD1 (7 bases). The CDR3 extends over 13 amino acids. Germline CDR1 reads SNHLY; CDR2 reads FYNNEI.

The V gene is TRBV28, the J gene TRBJ1-2, with D possibly TRBD1 on 5 matching bases. Germline V CDR1 and CDR2: MDHEN, SYDVKM. The CDR3 is 15 residues long. Trimming removed 0 bases at V and 8 bases at J, with 16 bases between. CDR3 DNA: TGTGCCAGCAGTTTATGGGGCGAAGGGGCAGAGGGCTACACCTTC. This codes for CASSLWGEGAEGYTF.

The V call is TRBV7-2, the J call TRBJ2-3, with D perhaps given as TRBD1 or TRBD2 (5 bases each). The germline CDR1 and CDR2 sequences are SGHTA and FQGNSA. V lost 3 bases to trimming and J lost 0 bases, with 13 bases between them. The CDR3 covers 16 residues. In DNA form, the CDR3 reads TGTGCCAGCAGCTTGTCCGGGACGGCTAGCACAGATACGCAGTATTTT. Translating gives CASSLSGTASTDTQYF.

J is TRBJ2-4 and V is TRBV28; no clear D. The CDR3 has 15 amino acids. Germline values: CDR1 MDHEN, CDR2 SYDVKM. Trimming shortened V by 2 bases and J by 2 bases, and 10 bases separated the two germline ends. Written as DNA, the CDR3 is TGTGCCAGCAGTTTAGGCCAGGTTACCAAAAACATTCAGTACTTC. This encodes CASSLGQVTKNIQYF.

This clone occurred once. This chain joins TRBV3-1 (or the pseudogene TRBV3-2) and TRBJ1-3; D might be TRBD1 (6 bases). Germline-derived CDR1 and CDR2 are LGHDT and YNNKEL (reference sequence). V was clipped by 4 bases and J by 3 bases, with 13 bases between them. The CDR3 has 15 amino acids. CDR3 residues: CASSLGEGGGNTIYF. CDR3 DNA: TGTGCCAGCAGCCTCGGAGAGGGGGGTGGAAACACCATATATTTT.

The V gene is TRBV2, the J gene TRBJ1-4; D call uncertain. The CDR3 totals 14 residues. Germline V gene data show CDR1 as SNHLY and CDR2 as FYNNEI. V was clipped by 10 bases and J by 0 bases, with 12 bases between them. This CDR3 reads CATSLDTTNEKLFF. The CDR3 DNA reads TGTGCCACCTCACTCGACACAACTAATGAAAAACTGTTTTTT.

The rearrangement links TRBV7-6 to TRBJ1-1, with a possible D match to TRBD1 (6 bases). Between the trimmed V and J ends, which lost 1 base and 3 bases, there was a span of 12 bases. In germline, CDR1 is SGHVS, CDR2 FNYEAQ. This CDR3 is 15 amino acids long. CDR3 in DNA: TGTGCCAGCAGCTTAGTGCAGGGGTCGGACACTGAAGCTTTCTTT. Protein sequence: CASSLVQGSDTEAFF.

This clone has just one count. This chain links TRBV7-8 with TRBJ2-5; perhaps D is TRBD1 or TRBD2 (6 bases each). Trimming pared 5 bases from V and 4 bases from J, leaving 14 bases between. The CDR3 runs 14 residues. CDR1 and CDR2 from the germline V gene are SGHVS and FQNEAQ. In DNA form, the CDR3 reads TGTGCCAGCAGCCCAACGGGGGCGCGAGAGACCCAGTACTTC. Protein sequence: CASSPTGARETQYF.

The chain carries TRBV4-1 and TRBJ1-2, with TRBD1 identical over 7 bases. V lost 8 bases, J lost 0 bases, and 9 bases stayed unmatched. The CDR3 is 15 residues long. Germline V CDR1 and CDR2: MGHRA, YSYEKL. CDR3 nucleotides: TGCGCCAGCGGGGACAGCATACCTCCTAACTATGGCTACACCTTC. It is translated as CASGDSIPPNYGYTF.

The chain is built from TRBV2 and TRBJ1-3; tentatively, D is TRBD1 (5 bases). Germline CDR1 is SNHLY and CDR2 is FYNNEI. The V end lost 5 bases, the J end lost 0 bases, and 11 bases lay between the germline ends. This CDR3 is built from 15 residues. CDR3 amino acids: CASSPSGLSGNTIYF. The CDR3 coding sequence is TGTGCCAGCAGTCCCTCGGGGCTCTCTGGAAACACCATATATTTT.

The chain recombines TRBV6-6 with TRBJ1-2, with a possible D match to TRBD1 (6 bases). Deletions cut 4 bases from V and 6 bases from J, with 9 bases between. CDR3 size: 12 residues. Germline-derived CDR1 and CDR2 are MNHNY and SVGAGI (reference sequence). The CDR3 loop reads CASSLSGDGYTF. CDR3 DNA: TGTGCCAGCAGTTTGTCAGGGGATGGCTACACCTTC.

As regards this clone: This may stem from a read error, because a much larger clone lies one nucleotide away. CDR3 nucleotide sequence: TGTGCCAGCTACAGCTCTGGGGCCAACGTCCTGACTTTC. Encoded protein: CASYSSGANVLTF. This chain uses TRBV28 with TRBJ2-6; D unclear. In germline, CDR1 is MDHEN, CDR2 SYDVKM. V lost 8 bases, J lost 0 bases, and 5 bases lay in between. The CDR3 contains 13 residues.

The chain is built from TRBV2 and TRBJ1-4; D ambiguous. The CDR3 runs 14 residues. CDR1 is SNHLY, CDR2 FYNNEI, per germline. V lost 3 bases, J lost 7 bases, and 12 bases lay in between. The DNA for the CDR3 is TGTGCCAGCAGTGAGCAGGAACGATCTGAAAAACTGTTTTTT. Amino acids: CASSEQERSEKLFF.

The chain joins TRBV20-1 to TRBJ1-5; the D is unclear. CDR1 is DFQATT and CDR2 is SNEGSKA in the germline V gene (reference sequence). The CDR3 runs 15 residues. Trimming took off 3 bases at V and 4 bases at J, with 16 bases between the two ends. The CDR3 DNA is TGCAGTGCTAGTCTTCGGCAGCTCGAGAATCAGCCCCAGCATTTT. Translating gives CSASLRQLENQPQHF.

This clone has just one count. This chain connects TRBV10-2 to TRBJ1-5, with D perhaps TRBD1 (6 bases). Trimming stripped 10 bases from V and 12 bases from J, with 19 bases between. This CDR3 is 12 amino acids long. CDR1 WSHSY and CDR2 SAAADI come from the germline V gene. The CDR3 DNA reads as TGCGCCACCTCCCCGGGGGGCGACAGCCAGCATTTT. It is translated as CATSPGGDSQHF.

The chain couples TRBV20-1 to TRBJ1-3, with TRBD1 matching over 9 bases. The CDR3 has 16 residues. Germline loops: CDR1 DFQATT, CDR2 SNEGSKA (reference sequence). With 3 bases clipped from V and 2 bases from J, the junction kept 8 bases outside the gene matches. In nucleotides, the CDR3 is TGCAGTGCTAGTACGACAGGGGGGCAAGCTGGAAACACCATATATTTT. Its translation is CSASTTGGQAGNTIYF.

The gene calls are TRBV19 and TRBJ1-5, with a tentative D call TRBD1 (6 bases). CDR3 length equals 16 residues. The V end was cut by 4 bases, the J end by 9 bases, with 22 bases between. The germline V gene has CDR1 LNHDA and CDR2 SQIVND (reference sequence). This chain's CDR3 is CASSTAGTRRDPPQHF. In nucleotides, the CDR3 is TGTGCCAGTAGTACCGCTGGGACAAGACGCGATCCGCCCCAGCATTTT.

The CDR3 bases are TGTGCCAGCACTGGGGACAGACTATTCACCGGGGAGCTGTTTTTT. Translated: CASTGDRLFTGELFF. The rearrangement uses TRBV6-5 and TRBJ2-2; 7 nucleotides align to TRBD1. This CDR3 is built from 15 residues. In germline, CDR1 is MNHEY, CDR2 SVGAGI. Losses at the gene ends were 7 bases for V and 4 bases for J; bases not matched to a gene: 9.

The rearrangement links TRBV18 to TRBJ1-1; no firm D call. V was pared by 2 bases and J by 4 bases, with 2 bases between. The CDR3 contains 11 residues. CDR1 and CDR2 from the germline V gene are KGHSH and LQKENI. In DNA form, the CDR3 reads TGTGCCAGCTCACCATCCACTGAAGCTTTCTTT. Translated, it gives CASSPSTEAFF. The full variable domain, with the rest looked up from reference TRBV18 and TRBJ1-1, is NAGVMQNPRHLVRRRGQEARLRCSPMKGHSHVYWYRQLPEEGLKFMVYLQKENIIDESGMPKERFSAEFPKEGPSILRIQQVVRGDSAAYFCASSPSTEAFFGQGTRLTVV.

The chain is built from TRBV2 and TRBJ2-1; D call uncertain. Trimming cost V 6 bases and J 13 bases, with 13 bases left between them. This CDR3 contains 11 residues. The germline V gene has CDR1 SNHLY and CDR2 FYNNEI. The CDR3 DNA reads TGTGCCAGCAGCGCAACCGGGTTCCAGTTCTTC. Protein sequence: CASSATGFQFF.

This chain uses TRBV11-2 with TRBJ2-3; maybe TRBD2 (6 bases). The ends were cut back, 1 base at V and 3 bases at J, with 17 bases in the middle. The CDR3 has 17 residues. Per the germline V gene, CDR1 is SGHAT and CDR2 is FQNNGV. The CDR3 reads CASSLARGGFRTDTQYF. DNA for the CDR3: TGTGCCAGCAGCTTAGCTAGGGGAGGATTTAGAACAGATACGCAGTATTTT.